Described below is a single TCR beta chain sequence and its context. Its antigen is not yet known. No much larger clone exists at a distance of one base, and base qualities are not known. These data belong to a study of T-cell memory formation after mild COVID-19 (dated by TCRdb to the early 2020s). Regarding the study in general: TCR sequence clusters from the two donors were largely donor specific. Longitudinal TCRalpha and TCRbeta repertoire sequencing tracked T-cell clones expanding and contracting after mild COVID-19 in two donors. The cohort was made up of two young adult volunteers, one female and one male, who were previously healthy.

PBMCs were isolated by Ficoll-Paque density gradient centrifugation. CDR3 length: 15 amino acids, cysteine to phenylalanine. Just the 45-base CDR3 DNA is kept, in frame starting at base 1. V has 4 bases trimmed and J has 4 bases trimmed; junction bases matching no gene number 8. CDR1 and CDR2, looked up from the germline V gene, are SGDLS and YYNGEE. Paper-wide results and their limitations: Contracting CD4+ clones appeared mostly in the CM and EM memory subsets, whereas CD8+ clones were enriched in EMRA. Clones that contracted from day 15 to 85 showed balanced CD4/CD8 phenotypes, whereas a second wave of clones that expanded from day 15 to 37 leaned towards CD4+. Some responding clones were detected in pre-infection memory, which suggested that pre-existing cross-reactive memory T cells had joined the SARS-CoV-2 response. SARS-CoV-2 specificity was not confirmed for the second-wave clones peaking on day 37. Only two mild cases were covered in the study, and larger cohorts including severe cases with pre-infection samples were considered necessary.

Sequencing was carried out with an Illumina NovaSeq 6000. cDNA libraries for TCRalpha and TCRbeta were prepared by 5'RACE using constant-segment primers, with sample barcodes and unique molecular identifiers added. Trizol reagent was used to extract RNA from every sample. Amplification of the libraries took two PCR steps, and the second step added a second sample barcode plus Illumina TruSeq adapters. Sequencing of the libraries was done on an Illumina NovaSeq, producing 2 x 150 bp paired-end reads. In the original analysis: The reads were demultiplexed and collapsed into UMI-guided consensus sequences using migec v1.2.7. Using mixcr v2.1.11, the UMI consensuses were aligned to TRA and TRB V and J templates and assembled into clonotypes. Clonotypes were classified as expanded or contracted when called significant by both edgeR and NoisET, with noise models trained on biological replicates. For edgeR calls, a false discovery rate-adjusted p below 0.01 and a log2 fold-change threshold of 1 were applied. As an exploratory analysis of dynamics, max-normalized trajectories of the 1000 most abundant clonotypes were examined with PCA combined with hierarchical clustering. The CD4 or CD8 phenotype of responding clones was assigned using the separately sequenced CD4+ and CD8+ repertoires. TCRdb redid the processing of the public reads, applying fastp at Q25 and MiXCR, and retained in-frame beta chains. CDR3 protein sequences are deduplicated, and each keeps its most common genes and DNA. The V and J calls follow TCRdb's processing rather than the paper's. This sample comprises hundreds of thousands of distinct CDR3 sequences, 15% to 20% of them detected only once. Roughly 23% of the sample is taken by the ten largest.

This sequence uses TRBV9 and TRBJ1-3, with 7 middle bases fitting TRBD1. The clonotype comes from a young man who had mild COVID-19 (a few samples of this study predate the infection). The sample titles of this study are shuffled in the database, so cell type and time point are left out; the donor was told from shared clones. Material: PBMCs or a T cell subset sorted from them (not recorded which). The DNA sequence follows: TGTGCCAGCAGCATAACAGGGGATCCCGGAAACACCATATATTTT. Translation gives CASSITGDPGNTIYF. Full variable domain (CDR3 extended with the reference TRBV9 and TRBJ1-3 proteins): DSGVTQTPKHLITATGQRVTLRCSPRSGDLSVYWYQQSLDQGLQFLIQYYNGEERAKGNILERFSAQQFPDLHSELNLSSLELGDSALYFCASSITGDPGNTIYFGEGSWLTVV.